A single sample gave rise to the 21 T cell receptor beta chains below, sequenced in a study of Graves' ophthalmopathy and Graves' hyperthyroidism. RNA transcripts were the template, and TCR beta CDR3 regions were amplified from them. RT-PCR with HTBI primers came first, then second-round multiplex PCR. TCRdb processed the multiplex PCR reads anew with MiXCR; each CDR3 protein has one entry. There are hundreds of thousands of distinct CDR3 sequences in the sample; 20% to 25% occur only once, and roughly 42% lies in the top ten. The sample consisted of peripheral blood. The receptors here all came from a woman aged 45-65 years with Graves' ophthalmopathy.

This clonotype was counted many times. CDR3 sequence reads: CASSVDRLNTEAFF. The DNA of the CDR3 is TGTGCCAGCAGTGTGGACAGGTTGAACACTGAAGCTTTCTTT. The chain has TRBV6-1 and TRBJ1-1; 7 nucleotides align to TRBD1. The CDR3 runs 14 residues. V dropped 4 bases and J dropped 0; count of bases not matched to a gene: 2. The germline V gene encodes CDR1 MNHNS and CDR2 SASEGT.

In its sample, this clonotype was seen many times. The chain joins TRBV11-2 to TRBJ2-7; 7 bases agree with TRBD2. The CDR3 has 15 residues. Germline loops: CDR1 SGHAT, CDR2 FQNNGV. V lost 2 bases and J lost 4; bases outside the gene matches: 8. CDR3 residues: CASSLYGGSLYEQYF. CDR3 in DNA: TGTGCCAGCAGCTTATATGGCGGGAGTTTGTACGAGCAGTACTTC.

The rearrangement joins TRBV4-2 to TRBJ2-7; TRBD2 matches 11 bases. Germline values: CDR1 LGHNA, CDR2 YNFKEQ. The V segment lost 0 bases and the J segment 3 bases; nucleotides outside the gene matches: 4. The CDR3 runs 16 residues. CDR3 in amino acids: CASSQETSGTDYEQYF. Written as DNA, the CDR3 is TGTGCCAGCAGCCAAGAGACTAGCGGGACCGACTACGAGCAGTACTTC.

The chain recombines TRBV12-3 or TRBV12-4 with TRBJ1-1, with D hard to call. Trimming stripped 5 bases from V and 1 base from J, with 8 bases between. The CDR3 consists of 13 residues. CDR3 region: CASSQDWNTEAFF. CDR3 sequence (DNA): TGTGCCAGCAGTCAGGACTGGAACACTGAAGCTTTCTTT.

This chain uses TRBV6-1 with TRBJ2-2; TRBD2 might be the D (5 bases). The germline V gene has CDR1 MNHNS and CDR2 SASEGT. The CDR3 consists of 14 residues. Between the trimmed V and J ends, which lost 4 bases and 1 base, there was a span of 7 bases. In DNA, the CDR3 is TGTGCCAGCAGTGGTCGGGAGAACACCGGGGAGCTGTTTTTT. Translating it yields CASSGRENTGELFF.

At least ten counts were recorded for this clonotype. The chain carries TRBV27 and TRBJ1-3, with a weak D call TRBD1 (6 bases). The CDR3 runs 14 residues. Trimming shortened V by 5 bases and J by 7 bases, and 15 bases separated the two germline ends. The germline CDR1 and CDR2 sequences are MNHEY and SMNVEV (reference sequence). CDR3 in amino acids: CASSKTGSRNTIYF. CDR3 DNA sequence: TGTGCCAGCAGTAAAACAGGGAGTCGGAACACCATATATTTT.

This clonotype was seen at least ten times. V and J are TRBV5-5 and TRBJ1-1; D not certain. The CDR3 sequence is 14 residues long. Germline CDR1 is SGHKS and CDR2 is YYEKEE (reference sequence). Trimming took off 6 bases at V and 3 bases at J, with 15 bases between the two ends. In nucleotides, the CDR3 is TGTGCCAGCACCCCCCGCCGTGTAGACACTGAAGCTTTCTTT. Residues: CASTPRRVDTEAFF.

This clonotype has at least ten counts. The chain links TRBV29-1 to TRBJ2-7, with TRBD2 as a possible D gene (6 bases). Germline V gene lookup returns CDR1 SQVTM and CDR2 ANQGSEA. V was pared by 4 bases and J by 6 bases, with 13 bases between. The CDR3 extends over 12 amino acids. CDR3 residues: CSVGSGEGEQYF. The CDR3 nucleotides are TGCAGCGTTGGGTCGGGGGAAGGCGAGCAGTACTTC.

The chain has TRBV7-2 and TRBJ2-5, with 9 nucleotides matching TRBD1. Germline V CDR1 and CDR2: SGHTA, FQGNSA. V lost 4 bases, J lost 5 bases, and 8 bases stayed unmatched. CDR3 length: 15 residues. The CDR3 region has the DNA TGTGCCAGCAGCTCACAGGGGGCGCAGTCTGAGACCCAGTACTTC. Its protein is CASSSQGAQSETQYF.

This clonotype was seen repeatedly, ten times or more. This chain links TRBV7-2 with TRBJ1-6; 7 bases line up with TRBD1. The CDR3 contains 15 residues. In germline, CDR1 is SGHTA, CDR2 FQGNSA. Trimming removed 5 bases from V and 5 bases from J; junction bases left unmatched: 6. The CDR3 protein is CASSRQGRNNSPLHF. DNA of the CDR3: TGTGCCAGCAGCCGACAGGGTAGAAATAATTCACCCCTCCACTTT.

This clonotype was picked up many times. This rearrangement joins TRBV27 to TRBJ2-7; no reliable D call. Germline values: CDR1 MNHEY, CDR2 SMNVEV (reference sequence). This CDR3 region has 11 residues. The V end lost 7 bases, the J end lost 5 bases, and 9 bases lay between the germline ends. CDR3: CASKWRHEQYF. CDR3 sequence (DNA): TGTGCCAGCAAGTGGAGACACGAGCAGTACTTC.

The chain recombines TRBV6-1 with TRBJ1-5; 8 bases are a match to TRBD1. The CDR3 consists of 15 residues. Germline-derived CDR1 and CDR2 are MNHNS and SASEGT. J lost 7 bases, V lost 2 bases, and 7 bases had no gene match. The DNA for the CDR3 is TGTGCCAGCAGTGAAAGAACAGGGGGGGGCCAGCCCCAGCATTTT. The encoded protein is CASSERTGGGQPQHF.

This clonotype came up many times. The chain employs TRBV12-3 or TRBV12-4 and TRBJ1-6; 7 nucleotides match TRBD1. The junction had 9 bases not matched to a gene; V was cut back by 7 bases and J by 9 bases. CDR3 length: 14 amino acids. The CDR3 bases are TGTGCCAGCACCAACAGGGGCTTCAGTTCACCCCTCCACTTT. Translating it yields CASTNRGFSSPLHF.

The J gene is TRBJ2-4, the V gene TRBV11-1, with D perhaps matching TRBD2 (6 bases). The CDR3 is made up of 18 amino acids. Germline loops: CDR1 SGHAT, CDR2 FQDESV (reference sequence). Trimming cost V 1 base and J 3 bases, with 19 bases left between them. The CDR3 loop is CASSLEPLAPKGKNIQYF. The CDR3 bases are TGTGCCAGCAGCTTAGAGCCCCTAGCGCCCAAGGGCAAAAACATTCAGTACTTC.

The chain is built from TRBV27 and TRBJ2-7; 8 bases align to TRBD2. The CDR3 runs 13 residues. With 1 base clipped from V and 5 bases from J, the junction kept 1 base outside the gene matches. Per germline, CDR1 MNHEY and CDR2 SMNVEV (reference sequence). In DNA form, the CDR3 reads TGTGCCAGCAGTTTATTCGGGGGGGACGAGCAGTACTTC. This translates into CASSLFGGDEQYF.

This clonotype was found many times. The chain joins TRBV28 to TRBJ1-1; D is ambiguous. Trimming cost V 2 bases and J 1 base, with 14 bases left between them. CDR1 is MDHEN and CDR2 is SYDVKM in the germline V gene. The CDR3 runs 16 residues. The CDR3: CASSLPHQLPNTEAFF. Here the CDR3 DNA reads TGTGCCAGCAGTTTACCCCATCAGCTCCCGAACACTGAAGCTTTCTTT.

The J gene is TRBJ1-1, the V gene TRBV5-1; 8 nucleotides line up with TRBD1. Trimming at V came to 4 bases and at J to 2 bases, leaving 7 bases not matched to a gene. CDR3 length: 15 amino acids. The V gene's germline CDR1 is SGHRS and CDR2 YFSETQ. CDR3 amino acids: CASSSSGGSNTEAFF. Here the CDR3 DNA reads TGCGCCAGCAGCAGCTCAGGGGGCTCTAACACTGAAGCTTTCTTT.

In this sample, this clonotype turned up many times. The V call is TRBV7-2, the J call TRBJ1-2; no reliable D call. CDR1 and CDR2 (germline): SGHTA, FQGNSA. V was clipped by 6 bases and J by 7 bases, with 9 bases between them. CDR3 size: 11 residues. In DNA, the CDR3 is TGTGCCAGCAGAGCGTCGAGTGGCTACACCTTC. Protein product: CASRASSGYTF.

This clonotype has more than one count but fewer than ten. The chain couples TRBV7-6 to TRBJ2-5; D gene ambiguous. The CDR3 is 13 amino acids. In germline, CDR1 is SGHVS, CDR2 FNYEAQ. Trimming removed 1 base at V and 7 bases at J, with 10 bases between. The CDR3 bases are TGTGCCAGCAGCTTAGAGTCCCTGGGGACCCAGTACTTC. Its protein is CASSLESLGTQYF.

The sample holds many counts of this clonotype. V and J are TRBV2 and TRBJ2-7; 10 nucleotides line up with TRBD2. V was pared by 6 bases and J by 2 bases, with 7 bases of the junction left unmatched. From germline, CDR1 is SNHLY and CDR2 FYNNEI. The CDR3 covers 15 residues. The CDR3 sequence: CASRDSGGRAYEQYF. The CDR3 DNA is TGTGCCAGCAGAGATAGCGGGGGGAGGGCCTACGAGCAGTACTTC.

The chain uses TRBV27 and TRBJ1-2, with D maybe TRBD1 (5 bases). Trimming removed 6 bases from V and 2 bases from J, with 19 bases in between. Germline V lookup: CDR1 MNHEY, CDR2 SMNVEV (reference sequence). The CDR3 is 16 amino acids. The CDR3 coding sequence is TGTGCCAGCAGAGAGGTCAGCGGACAATTCAACTATGGCTACACCTTC. Its protein is CASREVSGQFNYGYTF.